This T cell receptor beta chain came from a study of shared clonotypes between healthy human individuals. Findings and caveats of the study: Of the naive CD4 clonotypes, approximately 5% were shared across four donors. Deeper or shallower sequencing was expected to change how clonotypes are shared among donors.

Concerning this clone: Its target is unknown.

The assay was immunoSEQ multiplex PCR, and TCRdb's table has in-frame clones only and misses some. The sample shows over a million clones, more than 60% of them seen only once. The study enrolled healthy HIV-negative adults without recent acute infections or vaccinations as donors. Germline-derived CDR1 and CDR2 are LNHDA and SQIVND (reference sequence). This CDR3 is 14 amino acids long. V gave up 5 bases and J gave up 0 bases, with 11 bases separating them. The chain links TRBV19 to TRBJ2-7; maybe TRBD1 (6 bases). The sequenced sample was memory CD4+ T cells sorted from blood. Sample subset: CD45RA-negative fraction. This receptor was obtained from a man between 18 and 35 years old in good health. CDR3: CASSRTADSYEQYF. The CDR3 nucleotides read TGTGCCAGTAGTCGGACAGCGGACTCCTACGAGCAGTACTTC.